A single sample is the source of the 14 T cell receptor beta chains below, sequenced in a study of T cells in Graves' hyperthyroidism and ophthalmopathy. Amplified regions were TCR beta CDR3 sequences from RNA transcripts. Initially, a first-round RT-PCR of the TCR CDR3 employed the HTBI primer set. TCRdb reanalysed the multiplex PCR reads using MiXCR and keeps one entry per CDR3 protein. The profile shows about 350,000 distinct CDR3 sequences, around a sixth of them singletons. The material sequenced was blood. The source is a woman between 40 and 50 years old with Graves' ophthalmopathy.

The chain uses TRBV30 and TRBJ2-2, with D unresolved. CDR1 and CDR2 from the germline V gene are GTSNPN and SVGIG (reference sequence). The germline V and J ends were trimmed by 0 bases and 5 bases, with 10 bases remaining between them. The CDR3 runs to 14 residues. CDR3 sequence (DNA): TGTGCCTGGAGTGTACTCCCCGCGACCGGGGAGCTGTTTTTT. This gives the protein CAWSVLPATGELFF.

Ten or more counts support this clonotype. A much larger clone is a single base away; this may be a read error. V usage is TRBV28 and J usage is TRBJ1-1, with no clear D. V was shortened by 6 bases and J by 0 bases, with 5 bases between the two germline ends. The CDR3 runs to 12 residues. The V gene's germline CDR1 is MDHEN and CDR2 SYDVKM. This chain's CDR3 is CASRPLNTEAFF. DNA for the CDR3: TGTGCCAGCAGACCTTTGAACACTGAAGCTTTCTTT.

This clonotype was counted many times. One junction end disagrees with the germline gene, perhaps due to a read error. The CDR3 region is CAGGFDTEAFF. In DNA, the CDR3 is TGTGCTGGTGGTTTTGACACTGAAGCTTTCTTT. The chain recombines TRBV12-5 with TRBJ1-1; the D is unclear. The CDR3 has 11 residues. The germline gives CDR1 LGHNT, CDR2 FRNRAP. Filled out from reference TRBV12-5 and TRBJ1-1, the complete variable domain reads DARVTQTPRHKVTEMGQEVTMRCQPILGHNTVFWYRQTMMQGLELLAYFRNRAPLDDSGMPKDRFSAEMPDATLATLKIQPSEPRDSAVYFCAGGFDTEAFFGQGTRLTVV.

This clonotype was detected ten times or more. The CDR3 nucleotides read TGTGCCAGCAGTGGAACAGGGGTTGACTATGGCTACACCTTC. It encodes CASSGTGVDYGYTF. The V call is TRBV12-3 or TRBV12-4, the J call TRBJ1-2; 7 nucleotides agree with TRBD1. The CDR3 covers 14 residues. V lost 5 bases and J lost 3; bases outside the gene matches: 6.

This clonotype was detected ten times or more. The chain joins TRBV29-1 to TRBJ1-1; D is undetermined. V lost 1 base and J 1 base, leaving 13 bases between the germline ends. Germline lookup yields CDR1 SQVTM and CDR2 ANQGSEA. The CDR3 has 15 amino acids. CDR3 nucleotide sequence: TGCAGCGTTGAAGGGCAGCTGGCGGAGAACACTGAAGCTTTCTTT. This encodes CSVEGQLAENTEAFF.

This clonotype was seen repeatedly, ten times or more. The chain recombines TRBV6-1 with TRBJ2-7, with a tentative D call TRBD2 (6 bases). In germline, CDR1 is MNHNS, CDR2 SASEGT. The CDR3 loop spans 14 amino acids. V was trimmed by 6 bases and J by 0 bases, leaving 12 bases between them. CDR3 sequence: CASRRDFYSYEQYF. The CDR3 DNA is TGTGCCAGCAGGCGGGACTTCTACTCCTACGAGCAGTACTTC.

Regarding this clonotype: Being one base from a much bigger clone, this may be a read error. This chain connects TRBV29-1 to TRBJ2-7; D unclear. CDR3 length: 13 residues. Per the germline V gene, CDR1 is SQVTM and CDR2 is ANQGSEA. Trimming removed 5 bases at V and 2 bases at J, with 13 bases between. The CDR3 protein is CSVLDPSPYEQYF. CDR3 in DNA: TGCAGCGTTCTGGACCCGTCACCCTACGAGCAGTACTTC.

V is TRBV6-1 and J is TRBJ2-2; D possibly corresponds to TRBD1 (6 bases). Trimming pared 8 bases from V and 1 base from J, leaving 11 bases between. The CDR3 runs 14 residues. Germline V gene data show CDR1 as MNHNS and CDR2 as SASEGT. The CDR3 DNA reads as TGTGCCAGCGTGGACAGTTTGAACACCGGGGAGCTGTTTTTT. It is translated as CASVDSLNTGELFF.

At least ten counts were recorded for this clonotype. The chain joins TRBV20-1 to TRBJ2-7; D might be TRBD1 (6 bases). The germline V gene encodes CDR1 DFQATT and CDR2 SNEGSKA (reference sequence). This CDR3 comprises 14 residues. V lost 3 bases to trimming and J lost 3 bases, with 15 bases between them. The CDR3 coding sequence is TGCAGTGCTAGCCCTCAGGGGCTCCGCTACGAGCAGTACTTC. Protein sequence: CSASPQGLRYEQYF.

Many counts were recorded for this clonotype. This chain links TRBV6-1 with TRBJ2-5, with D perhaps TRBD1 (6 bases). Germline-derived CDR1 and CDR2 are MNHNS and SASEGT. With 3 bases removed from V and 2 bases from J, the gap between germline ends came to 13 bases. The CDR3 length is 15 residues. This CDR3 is CASSDRGESQETQYF. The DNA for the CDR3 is TGTGCCAGCAGTGACAGGGGAGAGAGTCAAGAGACCCAGTACTTC.

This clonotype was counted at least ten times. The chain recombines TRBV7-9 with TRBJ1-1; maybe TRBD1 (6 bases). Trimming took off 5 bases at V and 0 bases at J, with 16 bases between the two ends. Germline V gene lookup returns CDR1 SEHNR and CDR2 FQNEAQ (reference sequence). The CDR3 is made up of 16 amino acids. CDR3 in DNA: TGTGCCAGCAGCCCTATCGGACAGTCCGTGAACACTGAAGCTTTCTTT. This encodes CASSPIGQSVNTEAFF.

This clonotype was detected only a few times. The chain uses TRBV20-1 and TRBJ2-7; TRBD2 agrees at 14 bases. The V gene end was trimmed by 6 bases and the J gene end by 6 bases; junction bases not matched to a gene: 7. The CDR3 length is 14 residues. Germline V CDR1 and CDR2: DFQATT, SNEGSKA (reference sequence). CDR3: CSAPGLAGGAEQYF. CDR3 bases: TGCAGTGCCCCTGGACTAGCGGGAGGTGCCGAGCAGTACTTC.

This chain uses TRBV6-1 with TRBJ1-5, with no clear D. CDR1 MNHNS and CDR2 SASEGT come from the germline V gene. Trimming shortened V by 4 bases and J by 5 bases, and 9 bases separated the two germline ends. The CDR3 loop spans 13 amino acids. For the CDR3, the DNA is TGTGCCAGCAGTGCCCCGTTTGATCAGCCCCAGCATTTT. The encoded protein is CASSAPFDQPQHF.

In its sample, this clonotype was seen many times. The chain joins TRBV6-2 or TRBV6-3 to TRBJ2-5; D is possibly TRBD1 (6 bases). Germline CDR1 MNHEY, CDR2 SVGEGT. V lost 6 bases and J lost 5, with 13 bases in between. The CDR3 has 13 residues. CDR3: CASRFTGTETQYF. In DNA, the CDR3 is TGTGCCAGCAGATTCACAGGGACGGAGACCCAGTACTTC.